These 31 T cell receptor beta chains came from one sample sequenced in a study of T cell clonality in common variable immunodeficiency. Notes on the study in general: Common variable immunodeficiency TCR beta sequences reportedly had fewer deletions and N-nucleotide insertions.

Some clones are missing from TCRdb's copy, which holds only in-frame ones; the method was immunoSEQ multiplex PCR. The sample contains 25,000 to 35,000 clones, none occurring once; 5.4% lies in the top ten. The antigens these receptors bind are not known. Sequenced material: peripheral blood mononuclear cells. The receptors here all came from a human donor with common variable immunodeficiency.

On this clone itself: The CDR3 end falls 3 residues outside the read, so it is completed with the germline J gene. The chain links TRBV11-2 to TRBJ2-7; D is ambiguous. The V gene lost 1 base and the J gene lost 3 bases, with 7 bases spanning the gap. The CDR3 spans 13 residues. Per the germline V gene, CDR1 is SGHAT and CDR2 is FQNNGV. The DNA read from the CDR3 is TGTGCCAGCAGCTTAGGGGCCCTCTACGAG. As protein: CASSLGALYE. The whole CDR3 reads CASSLGALYEQYF.

This clone was observed many times. The CDR3 end falls 3 residues outside the read, so it is completed with the germline J gene. This chain uses TRBV29-1 with TRBJ1-1, with 8 positions matching TRBD1. Losses at the gene ends were 5 bases for V and 2 bases for J; bases not matched to a gene: 7. CDR1 is SQVTM, CDR2 ANQGSEA, per germline. This CDR3 spans 14 amino acids. The sequenced part of the CDR3 DNA is TGCAGCGTTCAAAGACAGGGGATTAACACTGAA. It is translated as CSVQRQGINTE. The full CDR3 protein is CSVQRQGINTEAFF.

Comments on this clone: The CDR3 extends 3 residues past the end of the read, so its final part is completed from the germline J gene. The chain is built from TRBV7-9 and TRBJ1-3, with D possibly being TRBD1 (5 bases). This CDR3 spans 15 amino acids. Trimming pared 2 bases from V and 0 bases from J, leaving 8 bases between. The V gene's germline CDR1 is SEHNR and CDR2 FQNEAQ (reference sequence). CDR3 in amino acids: CASSLSGNSGNTIYF. Incomplete CDR3 DNA: TGTGCCAGCAGCTTATCAGGGAACTCTGGAAACACC.

This clone occurred many times. The read comes to an end 3 residues before the CDR3 does, leaving the germline J gene to fill in the end. The chain has TRBV19 and TRBJ1-2, with 9 positions matching TRBD1. V dropped 3 bases and J dropped 1; count of bases not matched to a gene: 12. The CDR3 consists of 18 residues. Germline CDR1 reads LNHDA; CDR2 reads SQIVND (reference sequence). Here the CDR3 reads CASSISRGDRGSNYGYTF. Incomplete CDR3 DNA: TGTGCCAGTAGTATTTCAAGGGGCGACAGGGGGAGTAACTATGGC. Filled out from reference TRBV19 and TRBJ1-2, the complete variable domain reads DGGITQSPKYLFRKEGQNVTLSCEQNLNHDAMYWYRQDPGQGLRLIYYSQIVNDFQKGDIAEGYSVSREKKESFPLTVTSAQKNPTAFYLCASSISRGDRGSNYGYTFGSGTRLTVV.

About this clone: The CDR3 end lies 3 residues beyond the end of the read and is filled in from the germline J gene. The chain is built from TRBV19 and TRBJ1-1; weak D call: TRBD1 (5 bases). CDR1 LNHDA and CDR2 SQIVND come from the germline V gene (reference sequence). The CDR3 is 12 amino acids. Trimming removed 3 bases at V and 7 bases at J, with 9 bases between. CDR3 DNA (partial): TGTGCCAGTAGTATCTCGGGGGGTGAA. As protein: CASSISGGE. The full CDR3 protein is CASSISGGEAFF.

In this sample, this clone turned up a few times. The read terminates 3 residues ahead of where the CDR3 ends, so the germline J gene completes it. The chain joins TRBV30 to TRBJ1-4, with D possibly being TRBD1 (5 bases). V lost 4 bases and J lost 4, with 13 bases in between. This CDR3 comprises 14 residues. CDR1 GTSNPN and CDR2 SVGIG come from the germline V gene (reference sequence). The part of the CDR3 DNA that was read is TGTGCCTGGAATTTTGGGGGGGGTAATGAAAAA. Translating it yields CAWNFGGGNEK. From start to end, the CDR3 is CAWNFGGGNEKLFF.

Worth noting for this clone: The CDR3 is cut off 3 residues early in the read; its end comes from the germline J gene. This chain joins TRBV2 and TRBJ1-4, with TRBD1 as a possible D gene (6 bases). Germline CDR1 is SNHLY and CDR2 is FYNNEI. V was cut by 8 bases and J by 4 bases, with 20 bases left in between. The length of the CDR3 is 16 residues. CDR3: CASYYSRGQFNEKLFF. CDR3 DNA (partial): TGTGCCAGCTATTATTCCCGAGGACAGTTTAATGAAAAA. Together with reference TRBV2 and TRBJ1-4, the CDR3 gives the full variable domain: EPEVTQTPSHQVTQMGQEVILRCVPISNHLYFYWYRQILGQKVEFLVSFYNNEISEKSEIFDDQFSVERPDGSNFTLKIRSTKLEDSAMYFCASYYSRGQFNEKLFFGSGTQLSVL.

This clone turned up a few times. The CDR3 bases that were read are TGTGCCAGAAGCTTGGCAGGGGGAAACTATGGC. Amino acid sequence: CARSLAGGNYG. The whole CDR3 protein is CARSLAGGNYGYTF. J is TRBJ1-2 and V is TRBV5-3; 7 bases line up with TRBD1. The read terminates 3 residues ahead of where the CDR3 ends, so the germline J gene completes it. TRBV5-3 is recorded as an ORF, its role being uncertain. This CDR3 region has 14 residues. The ends lost 0 bases at V and 2 bases at J; junction bases unmatched: 1.

This clone occurred a few times. Read coverage stops 3 residues before the CDR3 terminus; the germline J gene supplies the remainder. The chain has TRBV19 and TRBJ1-1; perhaps TRBD1 as D (6 bases). Germline V gives CDR1 LNHDA, CDR2 SQIVND (reference sequence). V dropped 5 bases and J dropped 1 base, with 11 bases sitting between them. The CDR3 runs to 14 residues. The covered CDR3 bases are TGTGCCAGTAGTCCTACAGGGAGGAACACTGAA. It is translated as CASSPTGRNTE. The whole CDR3 reads CASSPTGRNTEAFF.

This clone was found a few times. The read gets to within 3 residues of the CDR3 end, and the germline J gene fills in the rest. V and J are TRBV11-3 and TRBJ2-5, with 7 bases aligning to TRBD1. The CDR3 is 14 residues long. Germline values: CDR1 SGHNT, CDR2 YENEEA. V shed 7 bases, J shed 5 bases, and the junction held 10 bases outside the gene matches. Partial CDR3 DNA: TGTGCCAGCACCTCAGGGGGTCTGTGGGAGACC. This encodes CASTSGGLWET. The whole CDR3 is CASTSGGLWETQYF. Looking up the rest from reference TRBV11-3 and TRBJ2-5 gives the full variable domain: EAGVVQSPRYKIIEKKQPVAFWCNPISGHNTLYWYLQNLGQGPELLIRYENEEAVDDSQLPKDRFSAERLKGVDSTLKIQPAELGDSAVYLCASTSGGLWETQYFGPGTRLLVL.

This clone was counted ten times or more. The CDR3 is cut off 3 residues early in the read; its end comes from the germline J gene. The chain recombines TRBV2 with TRBJ1-2; D unclear. The CDR3 contains 12 residues. Germline V gene sequence: CDR1 SNHLY, CDR2 FYNNEI. The CDR3 DNA, read in part, is TGTGCCAGCAACCTTGGCGGGGTGGGC. This sequence encodes CASNLGGVG. The complete CDR3 sequence is CASNLGGVGYTF.

The table lists this clone with many counts. The read stops 3 residues short of the end of the CDR3; the missing end is completed from the germline J gene. The chain joins TRBV6-2 or TRBV6-3 to TRBJ2-2, with D maybe TRBD2 (5 bases). The CDR3 length is 13 residues. From germline, CDR1 is MNHEY and CDR2 SVGEGT. Trimming removed 4 bases at V and 5 bases at J, with 8 bases between. CDR3: CASSLARTGELFF. The DNA read from the CDR3 is TGTGCCAGCAGTTTAGCGAGGACCGGGGAG.

This clone was detected only a few times. Coverage ceases 3 residues before the CDR3 finishes, and the germline J gene fills in the end. The V gene is TRBV30, the J gene TRBJ2-7; D might be TRBD2 (5 bases). This CDR3 region has 13 residues. V was shortened by 0 bases and J by 2 bases, with 8 bases between the two germline ends. Germline V CDR1 and CDR2: GTSNPN, SVGIG (reference sequence). The DNA read from the CDR3 is TGTGCCTGGAGTGTACCCGGGGCCTACGAG. Protein sequence: CAWSVPGAYE. The full CDR3 is CAWSVPGAYEQYF.

A few counts support this clone. The read comes to an end 3 residues before the CDR3 does, leaving the germline J gene to fill in the end. The rearrangement links TRBV7-7 to TRBJ1-1; 8 bases map to TRBD1. The CDR3 contains 16 residues. The J segment lost 1 base and the V segment lost 5 bases, leaving 9 bases of the junction unmatched. Germline values: CDR1 SSHAT, CDR2 FNYEAQ (reference sequence). The sequenced CDR3 bases are TGTGCCAGCAGCCCAATTCAGGGGGCGGGGAACACTGAA. It specifies CASSPIQGAGNTE. The full CDR3 reads CASSPIQGAGNTEAFF.

This clone came up a few times. The observed sequence ends 3 residues before the CDR3 terminus, with the missing tail filled in from the germline J gene. The chain is built from TRBV18 and TRBJ1-1; 9 bases are shared with TRBD1. Trimming cost V 4 bases and J 4 bases; bases outside gene matches: 7. The CDR3 extends over 15 amino acids. Per germline, CDR1 KGHSH and CDR2 LQKENI. The CDR3 loop reads CASSRTGVDGTEAFF. The CDR3 bases that were read are TGTGCCAGCTCACGGACAGGGGTTGACGGCACTGAA.

As regards this clone: The read halts 3 residues ahead of the CDR3 end, with the missing end drawn from the germline J gene. This chain uses TRBV18 with TRBJ1-1, with 8 bases identical to TRBD1. The CDR3 consists of 15 residues. The germline V gene has CDR1 KGHSH and CDR2 LQKENI. The J segment lost 1 base and the V segment lost 3 bases, leaving 4 bases of the junction unmatched. The CDR3 spells CASSPTGTGNTEAFF. The CDR3 bases that were read are TGTGCCAGCTCACCCACCGGGACAGGGAACACTGAA.

Points on this clone: The DNA ends 3 residues before the CDR3 does, and the rest of the CDR3 is filled in from the germline J gene. The chain is built from TRBV6-2 or TRBV6-3 and TRBJ2-7; 7 bases match TRBD1. With V trimmed by 6 bases and J by 2 bases, 10 bases remained unmatched. This CDR3 region has 15 residues. The germline gives CDR1 MNHEY, CDR2 SVGEGT. The covered CDR3 bases are TGTGCCAGCAGACTTCCGGGACAGACTACCTACGAG. It is translated as CASRLPGQTTYE. The complete CDR3 protein is CASRLPGQTTYEQYF.

This clone was counted between two and nine times. Read data end 3 residues before the CDR3 end; the end is taken from the germline J gene. The V and J genes are TRBV30 and TRBJ1-6; D might be TRBD1 (5 bases). The CDR3 runs 16 residues. Germline lookup yields CDR1 GTSNPN and CDR2 SVGIG (reference sequence). The V end was cut by 4 bases, the J end by 0 bases, with 13 bases between. The chain's CDR3 is CAWTGLPSSYNSPLHF. The covered CDR3 bases are TGTGCCTGGACGGGACTCCCGAGCTCCTATAATTCACCC.

This clone was detected a few times. The missing CDR3 end, 3 residues past where the read stops, is filled in from the germline J gene. The chain uses TRBV2 and TRBJ1-5, with 8 positions matching TRBD1. CDR3 length: 18 residues. V gave up 4 bases and J gave up 0 bases; unmatched junction bases: 11. Germline CDR1 and CDR2: SNHLY and FYNNEI. CDR3 DNA, as far as it was read: TGTGCCAGCAGTGGGACCCAAAGGACAGGGATTAGCAATCAGCCC. Protein sequence: CASSGTQRTGISNQP. The full CDR3 protein is CASSGTQRTGISNQPQHF.

Comment on this clone: The DNA ends 3 residues before the CDR3 does, and the rest of the CDR3 is filled in from the germline J gene. The V call is TRBV7-9, the J call TRBJ1-5; weak D call: TRBD1 (5 bases). CDR1 and CDR2 from the germline V gene are SEHNR and FQNEAQ (reference sequence). V shed 3 bases and J shed 5 bases, with 8 bases lying between them. The CDR3 is 13 residues long. The CDR3 sequence: CASSFGGDQPQHF. CDR3 bases read: TGTGCCAGCAGCTTCGGGGGTGATCAGCCC.

The table lists this clone with a few counts. CDR3 sequence: CASSRTKTGEGSPLHF. The CDR3 DNA, read in part, is TGTGCCAGCAGCCGGACGAAGACAGGGGAAGGCTCACCC. V usage is TRBV6-2 or TRBV6-3 and J usage is TRBJ1-6, with 8 positions matching TRBD1. The DNA ends 3 residues before the CDR3 does, and the rest of the CDR3 is filled in from the germline J gene. The CDR3 covers 16 residues. Unmatched junction bases numbered 14, after V lost 6 bases and J lost 10 bases. Looked up from germline, CDR1 is MNHEY and CDR2 is SVGEGT.

As concerns this clone: Sequencing ends 3 residues short of the CDR3 end; the germline J gene provides the rest. The chain employs TRBV6-2 or TRBV6-3 and TRBJ1-6, with a possible D match to TRBD1 (6 bases). Trimming took 7 bases from V and 2 from J, leaving 15 bases between them. The germline V gene has CDR1 MNHEY and CDR2 SVGEGT. The CDR3 totals 16 residues. The CDR3 here is CASTPATGTYNSPLHF. Incomplete CDR3 DNA: TGTGCCAGCACCCCGGCGACAGGTACCTATAATTCACCC.

This clone was found a few times. The CDR3 is cut off 3 residues early in the read; its end comes from the germline J gene. The chain combines TRBV20-1 with TRBJ1-2; D may be TRBD1 (5 bases). This CDR3 has 13 residues. The germline V and J ends were trimmed by 0 bases and 2 bases, with 7 bases remaining between them. From germline, CDR1 is DFQATT and CDR2 SNEGSKA (reference sequence). The part of the CDR3 DNA that was read is TGCAGTGCTAGAGAGCGGGGGAACTATGGC. As protein: CSARERGNYG. The CDR3, in full, reads CSARERGNYGYTF.

This clone has more than one count but fewer than ten. The DNA ends 3 residues before the CDR3 does, and the rest of the CDR3 is filled in from the germline J gene. The chain carries TRBV19 and TRBJ2-2, with TRBD1 identical over 9 bases. J lost 6 bases, V lost 8 bases, and 4 bases had no gene match. The CDR3 contains 13 residues. CDR1 and CDR2 from the germline V gene are LNHDA and SQIVND (reference sequence). CDR3 bases read: TGTGCCAGTGGACAGGGGTCGGCCGGGGAG. It encodes CASGQGSAGE. The entire CDR3 protein is CASGQGSAGELFF.

Concerning this clone itself: The read halts 3 residues ahead of the CDR3 end, with the missing end drawn from the germline J gene. The genes are TRBV5-5 and TRBJ2-7, with D possibly being TRBD1 (6 bases). V lost 2 bases, J lost 6 bases, and 12 bases lay in between. Germline V gene data show CDR1 as SGHKS and CDR2 as YYEKEE (reference sequence). This CDR3 has 13 residues. CDR3 sequence: CASSFSGDSEQYF. The CDR3 DNA, read in part, is TGTGCCAGCAGCTTCTCAGGGGATTCCGAG.

A remark on this clone: The read terminates 3 residues ahead of where the CDR3 ends, so the germline J gene completes it. The chain employs TRBV19 and TRBJ1-3, with D hard to call. V gave up 9 bases and J gave up 2 bases, with 5 bases separating them. CDR3 length: 11 residues. Per germline, CDR1 LNHDA and CDR2 SQIVND (reference sequence). The CDR3: CASPAGNTIYF. The sequenced part of the CDR3 DNA is TGTGCCAGCCCAGCTGGAAACACC.

This clone was picked up a small number of times. The read ends 3 residues shy of where the CDR3 ends; the end is completed using the germline J gene. The rearrangement links TRBV2 to TRBJ1-6; 9 positions match TRBD1. CDR3 length: 15 residues. Germline V gene lookup returns CDR1 SNHLY and CDR2 FYNNEI. Trimming took 9 bases from V and 7 from J; bases not matched to a gene: 10. The CDR3 loop reads CASRASGTGNSPLHF. Partial CDR3 DNA: TGTGCCAGTCGAGCATCCGGGACAGGGAATTCACCC.

This clone was counted ten times or more. With the read ending 3 residues before the CDR3 end, the germline J gene is used to fill in that end. This rearrangement joins TRBV18 to TRBJ1-5; 10 bases match TRBD1. The CDR3 is made up of 17 amino acids. V lost 3 bases to trimming and J lost 4 bases; unmatched junction nucleotides: 9. Germline V lookup: CDR1 KGHSH, CDR2 LQKENI. The CDR3 DNA, read in part, is TGTGCCAGCTCACCTACTCTCAGGACAGGGGGGAATCAGCCC. Its protein is CASSPTLRTGGNQP. The whole CDR3 region reads CASSPTLRTGGNQPQHF.

This clone has ten or more counts. The read ends 3 residues shy of where the CDR3 ends; the end is completed using the germline J gene. The chain recombines TRBV19 with TRBJ1-2, with a tentative D call TRBD1 (5 bases). The CDR3 is 18 residues long. The germline gives CDR1 LNHDA, CDR2 SQIVND (reference sequence). The V gene lost 1 base and the J gene lost 2 bases, with 20 bases spanning the gap. CDR3 DNA, as far as it was read: TGTGCCAGTAGTATAGCCGGGGGGAGCCTGCGGGCAAACTATGGC. Translating gives CASSIAGGSLRANYG. The entire CDR3 protein is CASSIAGGSLRANYGYTF.

With respect to this clone: The CDR3 goes on 3 residues after the read ends, and that part is filled in from the germline J gene. The rearrangement uses TRBV6-1 and TRBJ2-2; 7 bases are shared with TRBD2. The V segment lost 1 base and the J segment 7 bases; nucleotides outside the gene matches: 6. The CDR3 spans 15 residues. Per the germline V gene, CDR1 is MNHNS and CDR2 is SASEGT. The DNA read from the CDR3 is TGTGCCAGCAGTGAAGTTGTGGGGGGGATCGGGGAG. Protein product: CASSEVVGGIGE. The full CDR3 protein reads CASSEVVGGIGELFF.

This clone was counted between two and nine times. Coverage ceases 3 residues before the CDR3 finishes, and the germline J gene fills in the end. The V gene is TRBV19, the J gene TRBJ1-5; possible D gene TRBD1, 5 bases. The CDR3 loop spans 13 amino acids. V lost 0 bases and J lost 7, with 7 bases in between. Per germline, CDR1 LNHDA and CDR2 SQIVND (reference sequence). Here the CDR3 reads CASSIDPGQPQHF. Partial CDR3 DNA: TGTGCCAGTAGTATAGATCCAGGGCAGCCC.